This T cell receptor (beta chain) is drawn from a study of cytomegalovirus exposure and HLA in healthy donors. The germline V gene has CDR1 SGHAT and CDR2 FQNNGV. CDR3 length: 12 residues. Trimming shortened V by 4 bases and J by 4 bases, and 8 bases separated the two germline ends. PCR employed 60 Vbeta and 13 Jbeta primers. Some clones are missing from TCRdb's copy, which holds only in-frame ones; the method was immunoSEQ multiplex PCR. The sample records around 160,000 clones, approximately 80% being singletons. The J gene is TRBJ2-7, the V gene TRBV11-2, with D possibly TRBD1 on 6 matching bases. Specimen: PBMCs. This sequence originates from a male donor in good health and CMV-seropositive. This chain's CDR3 is CASSSQGYEQYF. CDR3 DNA sequence: TGTGCCAGCAGCTCCCAGGGGTACGAGCAGTACTTC.